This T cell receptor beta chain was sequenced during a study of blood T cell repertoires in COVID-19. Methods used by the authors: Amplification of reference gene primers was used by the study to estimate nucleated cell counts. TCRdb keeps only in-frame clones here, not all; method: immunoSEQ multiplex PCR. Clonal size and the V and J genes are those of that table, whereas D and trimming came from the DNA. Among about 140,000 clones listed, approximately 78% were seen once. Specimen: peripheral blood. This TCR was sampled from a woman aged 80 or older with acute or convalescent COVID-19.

The chain's CDR3 is CASSLAGGNDEQFF. Written as DNA, the CDR3 is TGTGCCAGCAGCTTAGCGGGGGGGAACGATGAGCAGTTCTTC. This chain uses TRBV9 with TRBJ2-1, with TRBD2 identical over 11 bases. The germline gives CDR1 SGDLS, CDR2 YYNGEE. V dropped 4 bases and J dropped 8; count of bases not matched to a gene: 5. The CDR3 spans 14 residues.